This T cell receptor (beta chain) emerged from a study of regulatory T cells in long-lasting Graves disease. Only a few counts were recorded for this clonotype. Time point: newly diagnosed GD, antithyroid drugs for less than 3 months. RNA from PBMCs was the source of the TCR library. Investigators prepared the TCR beta libraries by applying iRepertoire HTBI primers and Arm-PCR of CDR3 regions. Original processing methods: More than 55 TRBV and around 15 TRBJ segments were identified across samples. From the multiplex PCR reads, TCRdb called clonotypes with MiXCR, one entry per CDR3 protein. The V and J calls here are based on TCRdb, not the publication. In the table there are some 560,000 distinct CDR3 sequences, about 15% of which are singletons. Germline assignment: CDR1 SGHTS and CDR2 YDEGEE. CDR3 length equals 16 residues. V shed 5 bases and J 4 bases; nucleotides not matched to a gene: 10. This sample also belongs to another study, concerning T cells in Graves' hyperthyroidism and ophthalmopathy. That publication notes: The HTBI set primed first-round TCR CDR3 RT-PCR.

Specimen: peripheral blood mononuclear cells (PBMCs), collected at new diagnosis, from a patient treated with antithyroid drugs. The chain joins TRBV5-8 to TRBJ1-5; 9 nucleotides agree with TRBD1. The origin of this receptor is a middle-aged woman with Graves disease. Written as DNA, the CDR3 is TGTGCCAGCAGGAATCGGGGACAGGGAGGTAATCAGCCCCAGCATTTT. Its protein product is CASRNRGQGGNQPQHF.